The 21 T cell receptor beta chains below come from one sample, sequenced in a study of vaccination and CD4 T cells after COVID-19. Cultured CD4+ T-cell DNA underwent Oncomine TCR Beta short-read sequencing. TCRdb reanalysed the PCR reads using MiXCR and keeps one entry per CDR3 protein. The table includes over 14,000 distinct CDR3 sequences, just under 30% detected once. Treatment noted: approximately 11-day PBMC culture with coronavirus spike peptide pools or control peptides (ViraFEST assay). Antigens of these TCRs are unknown. This specimen consisted of CD4+ T cells from blood, cultured in vitro, obtained before SARS-CoV-2 vaccination. These TCRs come from a human donor who received a COVID-19 vaccine.

CDR3 nucleotide sequence: TGTGCCACCAGTGATCCGTGGACTAGCGGGGGAGACTACAATGAGCAGTTCTTC. It yields the protein CATSDPWTSGGDYNEQFF. The chain combines TRBV24-1 with TRBJ2-1; 13 bases match TRBD2. The CDR3 loop spans 18 amino acids. Germline V lookup: CDR1 KGHDR, CDR2 SFDVKD. The V and J ends lost 3 bases and 3 bases, in that order; junction bases with no gene match: 7.

The chain links TRBV5-8 to TRBJ2-5, with 14 bases identical to TRBD2. This CDR3 has 16 residues. Looked up from germline, CDR1 is SGHTS and CDR2 is YDEGEE. J was trimmed by 6 bases and V by 2 bases; bases with no gene match: 6. CDR3 amino acids: CASSFGLAGGFKTQYF. In nucleotides, the CDR3 is TGTGCCAGCAGCTTCGGACTAGCGGGGGGCTTTAAGACCCAGTACTTC. Variable domain in full (rest from reference TRBV5-8 and TRBJ2-5): EAGVTQSPTHLIKTRGQQATLRCSPISGHTSVYWYQQALGLGLQFLLWYDEGEERNRGNFPPRFSGRQFPNYSSELNVNALELEDSALYLCASSFGLAGGFKTQYFGPGTRLLVL.

In the case of this clonotype: A read error may produce the germline difference seen at one junction end. The chain employs TRBV12-3 or TRBV12-4 and TRBJ1-1; possible D gene TRBD1, 5 bases. The CDR3 has 14 residues. Here the CDR3 reads CASSFLRQNTEALF. The CDR3 DNA sequence: TGTGCCAGCAGTTTCCTAAGACAGAACACTGAAGCTCTCTTT.

This chain uses TRBV6-1 with TRBJ2-5; no clear D gene. The ends were cut back, 6 bases at V and 3 bases at J, with 8 bases in the middle. The germline CDR1 and CDR2 sequences are MNHNS and SASEGT. This CDR3 region has 12 residues. In nucleotides, the CDR3 is TGTGCCAGCAGCCGCTCAGAAGAGACCCAGTACTTC. This encodes CASSRSEETQYF.

This chain joins TRBV7-9 and TRBJ1-5; 11 positions match TRBD1. V dropped 1 base and J dropped 6; count of bases not matched to a gene: 5. Per the germline V gene, CDR1 is SEHNR and CDR2 is FQNEAQ (reference sequence). CDR3 size: 16 residues. The CDR3 region is CASSLGGGTGGQPQHF. CDR3 DNA: TGTGCCAGCAGCTTAGGGGGGGGGACAGGGGGTCAGCCCCAGCATTTT.

This clonotype has only a few counts. The CDR3 reads CASSLRRGGNTIYF. The DNA for the CDR3 is TGTGCCAGCAGCTTGCGCAGGGGTGGAAACACCATATATTTT. The rearrangement links TRBV7-9 to TRBJ1-3, with D perhaps TRBD1 (6 bases). CDR3 length: 14 residues. Between the trimmed V and J ends, which lost 3 bases and 3 bases, there was a span of 9 bases. Germline V lookup: CDR1 SEHNR, CDR2 FQNEAQ (reference sequence). Full variable domain (outside the CDR3, taken from reference TRBV7-9 and TRBJ1-3): DTGVSQNPRHKITKRGQNVTFRCDPISEHNRLYWYRQTLGQGPEFLTYFQNEAQLEKSRLLSDRFSAERPKGSFSTLEIQRTEQGDSAMYLCASSLRRGGNTIYFGEGSWLTVV.

This clonotype was counted between two and nine times. The chain combines TRBV7-3 with TRBJ2-1; maybe TRBD2 (6 bases). V was shortened by 5 bases and J by 3 bases, with 17 bases between the two germline ends. Per germline, CDR1 SGHTA and CDR2 FQGTGA. CDR3 size: 16 residues. In nucleotides, the CDR3 is TGTGCCAGCAGCCCTCACCCCACTAGCCTCTACAATGAGCAGTTCTTC. Translated, it gives CASSPHPTSLYNEQFF. Full variable domain (missing parts from reference TRBV7-3 and TRBJ2-1): GAGVSQTPSNKVTEKGKYVELRCDPISGHTALYWYRQSLGQGPEFLIYFQGTGAADDSGLPNDRFFAVRPEGSVSTLKIQRTERGDSAVYLCASSPHPTSLYNEQFFGPGTRLTVL.

This clonotype turned up a few times. The CDR3 spells CASSEALIRGDSPLHF. The CDR3 DNA sequence: TGTGCCAGCAGTGAAGCGCTAATCAGGGGGGATTCACCCCTCCACTTT. V is TRBV6-1 and J is TRBJ1-6; 7 nucleotides agree with TRBD1. Trimming took 0 bases from V and 8 from J; bases not matched to a gene: 7. Germline CDR1 MNHNS, CDR2 SASEGT. This CDR3 has 16 amino acids.

This clonotype was recorded a few times. The chain uses TRBV6-5 and TRBJ1-3, with no clear D. CDR1 MNHEY and CDR2 SVGAGI come from the germline V gene. The CDR3 has 15 amino acids. Between the trimmed V and J ends, which lost 2 bases and 0 bases, there was a span of 8 bases. CDR3 region: CASSYNSLSGNTIYF. Written as DNA, the CDR3 is TGTGCCAGCAGTTACAATAGCCTCTCTGGAAACACCATATATTTT.

The chain carries TRBV20-1 and TRBJ1-1; possible D gene TRBD1, 5 bases. The CDR3 is 14 amino acids. CDR1 and CDR2 (germline): DFQATT, SNEGSKA (reference sequence). V lost 3 bases, J lost 2 bases, and 13 bases lay in between. The CDR3 is CSARLNGGNTEAFF. The DNA of the CDR3 is TGCAGTGCTAGGTTAAACGGGGGAAACACTGAAGCTTTCTTT.

This clonotype was seen a handful of times. The chain links TRBV19 to TRBJ1-5; no clear D. Germline V gene sequence: CDR1 LNHDA, CDR2 SQIVND (reference sequence). This CDR3 has 14 residues. V was cut by 4 bases and J by 0 bases, with 7 bases left in between. The DNA for the CDR3 is TGTGCCAGTAGTACCTCCAATAGCAATCAGCCCCAGCATTTT. Protein product: CASSTSNSNQPQHF. Based on the CDR3 plus reference TRBV19 and TRBJ1-5, the full variable domain is DGGITQSPKYLFRKEGQNVTLSCEQNLNHDAMYWYRQDPGQGLRLIYYSQIVNDFQKGDIAEGYSVSREKKESFPLTVTSAQKNPTAFYLCASSTSNSNQPQHFGDGTRLSIL.

The chain uses TRBV15 and TRBJ2-7, with 8 bases aligning to TRBD1. Trimming cost V 0 bases and J 0 bases; bases outside gene matches: 4. In germline, CDR1 is LNHNV, CDR2 YYDKDF (reference sequence). The CDR3 has 16 residues. The DNA of the CDR3 is TGTGCCACCAGCAGAGATTGGACAGGGAGCTCCTACGAGCAGTACTTC. Amino acid sequence: CATSRDWTGSSYEQYF.

The rearrangement joins TRBV6-1 to TRBJ1-4, with D perhaps TRBD1 (5 bases). The CDR3 runs 13 residues. Germline lookup yields CDR1 MNHNS and CDR2 SASEGT. V dropped 6 bases and J dropped 3 bases, with 8 bases sitting between them. CDR3 protein: CASRTASNEKLFF. The CDR3 bases are TGTGCCAGCAGGACAGCATCTAATGAAAAACTGTTTTTT.

This clonotype was counted only a few times. The J gene is TRBJ2-7, the V gene TRBV7-6; 7 nucleotides match TRBD1. The CDR3 extends over 13 amino acids. V trimming: 5 bases; J trimming: 1 base; junction bases outside the gene matches: 2. Germline V gene data show CDR1 as SGHVS and CDR2 as FNYEAQ. CDR3 sequence reads: CASSMGQSYEQYF. CDR3 DNA sequence: TGTGCCAGCAGCATGGGACAGTCCTACGAGCAGTACTTC.

In this sample, this clonotype turned up a few times. The rearrangement links TRBV21-1 to TRBJ1-2; the table names TRBD1, a call not compared with the DNA. TRBV21-1 is a pseudogene locus. There are 12 residues in the CDR3. This CDR3 reads CASSRRDIGYTF. In DNA, the CDR3 is TGTGCCAGCAGCAGACGGGACATCGGCTACACCTTC.

The chain joins TRBV2 to TRBJ2-2; D possibly corresponds to TRBD1 (8 bases). The V end was cut by 4 bases, the J end by 5 bases, with 14 bases between. The CDR3 extends over 15 amino acids. Germline-derived CDR1 and CDR2 are SNHLY and FYNNEI. The CDR3 sequence is CASSGYRGGTGELFF. As DNA, the CDR3 is TGTGCCAGCAGTGGCTACAGGGGGGGAACCGGGGAGCTGTTTTTT.

This clonotype was detected a few times. The chain couples TRBV6-1 to TRBJ2-3; TRBD1 agrees at 9 bases. The CDR3 has 14 residues. CDR1 and CDR2 from the germline V gene are MNHNS and SASEGT. V shed 6 bases and J 6 bases; nucleotides not matched to a gene: 7. The CDR3 here is CASSSHRGPDTQYF. Written as DNA, the CDR3 is TGTGCCAGCAGCTCCCACAGGGGGCCCGATACGCAGTATTTT.

This chain joins TRBV6-1 and TRBJ1-5; D gene uncertain. Per the germline V gene, CDR1 is MNHNS and CDR2 is SASEGT. V lost 8 bases and J 1 base, leaving 12 bases between the germline ends. The CDR3 has 14 amino acids. In DNA, the CDR3 is TGTGCCAGCGTCCAGCGGAGGAGCAATCAGCCCCAGCATTTT. Its protein product is CASVQRRSNQPQHF.

The rearrangement uses TRBV5-6 and TRBJ1-2; 9 nucleotides align to TRBD1. The junction had 9 bases not matched to a gene; V was cut back by 4 bases and J by 8 bases. In germline, CDR1 is SGHDT, CDR2 YYEEEE. This CDR3 spans 14 amino acids. The DNA for the CDR3 is TGTGCCAGCAGCGGGGAGACAGGGGGAAAGGGCTACACCTTC. Translation gives CASSGETGGKGYTF.

This clonotype was seen a handful of times. The rearrangement joins TRBV28 to TRBJ1-2; 9 positions match TRBD1. The V gene's germline CDR1 is MDHEN and CDR2 SYDVKM. This CDR3 contains 14 residues. The V and J ends lost 5 bases and 4 bases, in that order; junction bases with no gene match: 5. CDR3 residues: CASSITGGAYGYTF. Here the CDR3 DNA reads TGTGCCAGCAGTATAACAGGGGGCGCCTATGGCTACACCTTC.

This clonotype occurred a few times. J is TRBJ1-2 and V is TRBV6-1; no firm D call. Germline loops: CDR1 MNHNS, CDR2 SASEGT. The CDR3 length is 13 residues. V was shortened by 3 bases and J by 4 bases, with 9 bases between the two germline ends. DNA for the CDR3: TGTGCCAGCAGTGAGGGCTTAGGCTATGGCTACACCTTC. Translated, it gives CASSEGLGYGYTF.